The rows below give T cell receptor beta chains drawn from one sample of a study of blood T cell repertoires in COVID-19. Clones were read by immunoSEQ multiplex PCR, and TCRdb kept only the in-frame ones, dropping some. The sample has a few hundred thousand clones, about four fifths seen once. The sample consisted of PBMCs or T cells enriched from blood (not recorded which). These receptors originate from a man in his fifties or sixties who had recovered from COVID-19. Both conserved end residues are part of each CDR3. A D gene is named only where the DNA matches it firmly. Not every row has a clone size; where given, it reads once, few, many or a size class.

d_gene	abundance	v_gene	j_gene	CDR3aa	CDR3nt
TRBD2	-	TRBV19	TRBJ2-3	CASSLLAGQSTDTQYF	TGTGCCAGTAGTTTATTAGCGGGGCAGAGCACAGATACGCAGTATTTT
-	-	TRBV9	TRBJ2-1	CASSVAWDGRSRDYNEQFF	TGTGCCAGCAGCGTAGCGTGGGATGGCCGGAGCCGGGACTACAATGAGCAGTTCTTC
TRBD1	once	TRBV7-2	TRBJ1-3	CASSLGQGAAGNTIYF	TGTGCCAGCAGCTTGGGACAGGGGGCTGCTGGAAACACCATATATTTT
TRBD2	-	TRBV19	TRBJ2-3	CASRLAGPDTQYF	TGTGCCAGCCGACTAGCGGGTCCGGATACGCAGTATTTT
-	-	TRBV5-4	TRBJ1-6	CASSFQVTANNSPLHF	TGTGCCAGCAGCTTTCAAGTGACAGCGAATAATTCACCCCTCCACTTT
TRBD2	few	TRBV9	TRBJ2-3	CASSPPPGGTSGAQGNTQYF	TGTGCCAGCAGCCCCCCCCCTGGCGGGACTAGCGGGGCCCAGGGGAATACGCAGTATTTT
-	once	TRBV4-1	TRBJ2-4	CASSQGQVVGIQYF	TGCGCCAGCAGCCAAGGACAAGTAGTTGGCATTCAGTACTTC
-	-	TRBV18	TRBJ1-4	CASSPPRTAGPLLNEKLFF	TGTGCCAGCTCACCACCCCGAACGGCAGGCCCACTCTTAAATGAAAAACTGTTTTTT
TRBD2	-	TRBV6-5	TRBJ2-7	CASSYSSGGQYF	TGTGCCAGCAGTTACTCGAGCGGGGGGCAGTACTTC
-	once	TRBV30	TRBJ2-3	CAWTGTDTQYF	TGTGCCTGGACGGGCACAGATACGCAGTATTTT
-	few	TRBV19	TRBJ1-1	CASSPSVNTEAFF	TGTGCCAGTAGTCCCAGTGTGAACACTGAAGCTTTCTTT
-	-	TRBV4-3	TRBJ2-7	CASSQDLSSTGDEQYF	TGCGCCAGCAGCCAAGATCTGTCCAGCACCGGGGACGAGCAGTACTTC
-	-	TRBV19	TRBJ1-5	CASSIVEGNQPQHF	TGTGCCAGTAGTATAGTTGAGGGAAATCAGCCCCAGCATTTT
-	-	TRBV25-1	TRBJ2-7	CASSRGISYEQYF	TGTGCCAGCAGTCGGGGGATTTCCTACGAGCAGTACTTC
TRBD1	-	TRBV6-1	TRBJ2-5	CASSEATTGGVETQYF	TGTGCCAGCAGTGAAGCGACGACAGGGGGCGTAGAGACCCAGTACTTC
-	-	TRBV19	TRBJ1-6	CASRGDYNSPLHF	TGTGCCAGTAGAGGGGACTATAATTCACCCCTCCACTTT
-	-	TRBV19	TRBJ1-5	CASTLFTRGSRSNQPQHF	TGTGCCAGTACCCTTTTTACCCGGGGGTCTCGCAGCAATCAGCCCCAGCATTTT